The next 15 T cell receptor beta chains were all read from a single sample in a study of cytomegalovirus exposure and HLA in healthy donors. It was with 60 Vbeta and 13 Jbeta primers that the PCR ran. TCRdb's copy holds only in-frame clones and misses some; the assay was immunoSEQ multiplex PCR. Among 150,000 to 200,000 clones listed, under 70% were seen once. The specimen sequenced was PBMCs. All receptors derive from a man aged 25 to 40 in good health and CMV-seropositive.

This rearrangement joins TRBV19 to TRBJ2-3, with D perhaps TRBD2 (6 bases). The germline gives CDR1 LNHDA, CDR2 SQIVND (reference sequence). The CDR3 has 14 amino acids. Trimming shortened V by 3 bases and J by 6 bases, and 13 bases separated the two germline ends. The DNA of the CDR3 is TGTGCCAGTAGTATCGGGCAGGAGGGGGATACGCAGTATTTT. Protein: CASSIGQEGDTQYF.

This chain connects TRBV5-4 to TRBJ2-5, with 8 bases aligning to TRBD1. The CDR3 contains 18 residues. The ends lost 0 bases at V and 1 base at J; junction bases unmatched: 11. Germline-derived CDR1 and CDR2 are SGHNT and YYREEE (reference sequence). Written as DNA, the CDR3 is TGTGCCAGCAGCTTGGATCAGGGGGCCACACCGTTCCAAGAGACCCAGTACTTC. Protein sequence: CASSLDQGATPFQETQYF.

The V and J genes are TRBV7-9 and TRBJ2-7, with 11 bases lining up with TRBD1. CDR3 length: 15 amino acids. Trimming removed 4 bases from V and 4 bases from J; junction bases left unmatched: 6. CDR1 and CDR2 (germline): SEHNR, FQNEAQ (reference sequence). This chain's CDR3 is CASSSAGTGGYEQYF. As DNA, the CDR3 is TGTGCCAGCAGCTCGGCGGGGACAGGGGGATACGAGCAGTACTTC. Based on the CDR3 plus reference TRBV7-9 and TRBJ2-7, the full variable domain is DTGVSQNPRHKITKRGQNVTFRCDPISEHNRLYWYRQTLGQGPEFLTYFQNEAQLEKSRLLSDRFSAERPKGSFSTLEIQRTEQGDSAMYLCASSSAGTGGYEQYFGPGTRLTVT.

As for this clone: The junction shows a germline mismatch at one end, possibly a read error. The chain uses TRBV2 and TRBJ2-7, with D perhaps TRBD1 (5 bases). The CDR3 sequence is 16 residues long. Germline V gene sequence: CDR1 SNHLY, CDR2 FYNNEI. This CDR3 reads CASSEFKRMGPVEPYF. CDR3 DNA sequence: TGTGCCAGCAGTGAGTTTAAACGAATGGGGCCAGTGGAGCCGTACTTC. Combining the CDR3 with reference TRBV2 and TRBJ2-7 gives the whole variable domain EPEVTQTPSHQVTQMGQEVILRCVPISNHLYFYWYRQILGQKVEFLVSFYNNEISEKSEIFDDQFSVERPDGSNFTLKIRSTKLEDSAMYFCASSEFKRMGPVEPYFGPGTRLTVT.

The CDR3 sequence is CASTSLGGPSGELFF. The CDR3 DNA sequence: TGTGCCAGCACGTCTCTTGGAGGGCCGTCCGGGGAGCTGTTTTTT. The V call is TRBV27, the J call TRBJ2-2, with D perhaps TRBD2 (6 bases). Trimming pared 7 bases from V and 6 bases from J, leaving 18 bases between. This CDR3 region has 15 residues. In germline, CDR1 is MNHEY, CDR2 SMNVEV (reference sequence).

The chain carries TRBV7-2 and TRBJ2-7, with 10 bases matching TRBD2. The CDR3 spans 14 residues. The germline V gene encodes CDR1 SGHTA and CDR2 FQGNSA. Unmatched junction bases numbered 6, after V lost 3 bases and J lost 7 bases. CDR3 sequence (DNA): TGTGCCAGCAGCTTGGGGCTAGCGGGAGATGAGCAGTACTTC. It yields the protein CASSLGLAGDEQYF.

This clone was counted between two and nine times. V gene TRBV13 combines with J gene TRBJ2-7; 9 nucleotides align to TRBD1. The CDR3 sequence is 15 residues long. In germline, CDR1 is PRHDT, CDR2 FYEKMQ (reference sequence). The ends lost 3 bases at V and 4 bases at J; junction bases unmatched: 7. The CDR3 DNA follows: TGTGCCAGCAGCTTTACAGGGGGCAATGTGTACGAGCAGTACTTC. It specifies CASSFTGGNVYEQYF.

In DNA form, the CDR3 reads TGTGCCAGCAGCTTCTACAGGGGTCAAACTGAAGCTTTCTTT. Encoded protein: CASSFYRGQTEAFF. The V gene is TRBV7-9, the J gene TRBJ1-1, with 7 bases matching TRBD1. Germline loops: CDR1 SEHNR, CDR2 FQNEAQ (reference sequence). The CDR3 runs to 14 residues. The J segment lost 5 bases and the V segment lost 3 bases, leaving 6 bases of the junction unmatched. The variable domain in full, completed from reference TRBV7-9 and TRBJ1-1, reads DTGVSQNPRHKITKRGQNVTFRCDPISEHNRLYWYRQTLGQGPEFLTYFQNEAQLEKSRLLSDRFSAERPKGSFSTLEIQRTEQGDSAMYLCASSFYRGQTEAFFGQGTRLTVV.

The chain employs TRBV27 and TRBJ1-5; a weak D match, TRBD1 (6 bases). V gave up 8 bases and J gave up 0 bases, with 11 bases separating them. The CDR3 loop spans 14 amino acids. Germline-derived CDR1 and CDR2 are MNHEY and SMNVEV (reference sequence). This chain's CDR3 is CASAQGYSNQPQHF. The CDR3 DNA reads as TGTGCCAGCGCTCAGGGGTATAGCAATCAGCCCCAGCATTTT.

The chain is built from TRBV7-3 and TRBJ2-7, with D tentatively TRBD1 (5 bases). V lost 5 bases and J 2 bases, leaving 10 bases between the germline ends. The CDR3 loop spans 13 amino acids. Looked up from germline, CDR1 is SGHTA and CDR2 is FQGTGA. The CDR3 protein is CASSPLGAYEQYF. The CDR3 nucleotides read TGTGCCAGCAGCCCTCTAGGGGCCTACGAGCAGTACTTC.

The chain links TRBV5-5 to TRBJ1-3; D is unresolved. Trimming shortened V by 2 bases and J by 0 bases, and 9 bases separated the two germline ends. The length of the CDR3 is 15 residues. Germline V gene lookup returns CDR1 SGHKS and CDR2 YYEKEE (reference sequence). Written as DNA, the CDR3 is TGTGCCAGCAGCTTTGGAGGAGACTCTGGAAACACCATATATTTT. Its translation: CASSFGGDSGNTIYF.

J is TRBJ2-1 and V is TRBV6-5, with D perhaps matching TRBD1 (6 bases). CDR1 is MNHEY and CDR2 is SVGAGI in the germline V gene. This CDR3 is built from 15 residues. The V end was cut by 0 bases, the J end by 7 bases, with 13 bases between. The DNA for the CDR3 is TGTGCCAGCAGTTACTCGATACACAGGGATAATGAGCAGTTCTTC. Translation gives CASSYSIHRDNEQFF.

This clone was picked up one time. The genes are TRBV7-3 and TRBJ2-1; 11 bases map to TRBD2. This CDR3 has 15 residues. Germline V gives CDR1 SGHTA, CDR2 FQGTGA. After removal of 9 bases from V and 11 bases from J, the junction contained 15 bases not matched to a gene. The CDR3: CASKPGTSGNPKQFF. In DNA, the CDR3 is TGTGCCAGTAAACCCGGGACTAGCGGAAATCCCAAGCAGTTCTTC.

Note on this clone: Compared with germline, one end of the junction differs, possibly owing to a read error. Additional DNA sequences in this sample encode the identical CDR3. The gene calls are TRBV18 and TRBJ1-5, with D unresolved. Germline V gene lookup returns CDR1 KGHSH and CDR2 LQKENI. This CDR3 has 15 residues. Written as DNA, the CDR3 is TGTGCTAGCTCACCCACTACGCTGGTTGGTCAGCCCCAGCATTTT. Amino acid sequence: CASSPTTLVGQPQHF.

This clone was seen only a few times. V is TRBV30 and J is TRBJ1-4; TRBD1 is a possible D gene (5 bases). V lost 5 bases, J lost 8 bases, and 9 bases lay in between. The CDR3 sequence is 11 residues long. Germline V gene lookup returns CDR1 GTSNPN and CDR2 SVGIG (reference sequence). DNA for the CDR3: TGTGCCTGGGCGGGGGTCGAAAAACTGTTTTTT. Its protein is CAWAGVEKLFF.